The clone carrying this TCR beta chain has a handful of counts. Antigen specificity is unknown. Per germline, CDR1 SQVTM and CDR2 ANQGSEA. The CDR3 is 12 residues long. The V gene lost 5 bases and the J gene lost 1 base, with 8 bases spanning the gap. Using RNA template, CDR3s of TCR alpha and beta were amplified with iRepertoire arm-PCR. One-step reverse transcription and amplification started from approximately 100-400 ng of tissue mRNA or PBMC total RNA. A single record per CDR3 protein comes from TCRdb applying MiXCR to the multiplex PCR reads. The table includes roughly 200,000 distinct CDR3 sequences, more than 35% detected once. This record belongs to a study of glioma-infiltrating T cells. Study outcomes and limitations: Gliomas, especially low-grade, showed above-expected tissue-blood divergence; non-neoplastic patients showed below. Only very few CDR3 sequences appeared in both tissue and blood.

This clonotype was obtained from a human donor with low-grade glioma or glioblastoma, undergoing nonglioma brain surgery, or in good health (not recorded which). Sample: glioma tissue, nonneoplastic brain tissue, or PBMCs (not recorded which). The chain carries TRBV29-1 and TRBJ1-1, with D unclear. In nucleotides, the CDR3 is TGCAGCGTTAGTGAGGGGAACACTGAAGCTTTCTTT. It yields the protein CSVSEGNTEAFF. Full variable domain (missing parts from reference TRBV29-1 and TRBJ1-1): SAVISQKPSRDICQRGTSLTIQCQVDSQVTMMFWYRQQPGQSLTLIATANQGSEATYESGFVIDKFPISRPNLTFSTLTVSNMSPEDSSIYLCSVSEGNTEAFFGQGTRLTVV.